The clone carrying this TCR beta chain was recorded at least ten times. The antigen is unknown. The ends lost 2 bases at V and 3 bases at J; junction bases unmatched: 5. Germline assignment: CDR1 MNHEY and CDR2 SVGAGI. The CDR3 is 15 amino acids. This record comes from a study of regulatory T cells in long-lasting Graves disease. The study, taken as a whole, reports: Thyroid tissue was not sampled; only peripheral blood was. TRBV28, TRBJ1-2 and TRBJ2-5 were segments that persistent disease favored. Possibly, accuracy suffered from the small sample size.

TCR beta libraries were built with iRepertoire HTBI primers and Arm-PCR of CDR3 regions. TCRdb redid the calling of the multiplex PCR reads with MiXCR, one entry per CDR3 protein. The table includes under 500,000 distinct CDR3 sequences, roughly 20% detected once. The time point: persistent/refractory GD, antithyroid drugs over 5 years with positive TRAb. There was RNA extracted from PBMCs, and the TCR library was made from it. A blood draw put about 8.2 milliliters of peripheral blood into EDTA tubes. The material was peripheral blood mononuclear cells (PBMCs), obtained when the disease was refractory, from a patient treated with antithyroid drugs. The sequence derives from a female donor with Graves disease. The chain uses TRBV6-5 and TRBJ2-7; 9 bases are shared with TRBD2. The CDR3 DNA reads TGTGCCAGCAGTTACGTTAGCGGGAGCATCTACGAGCAGTACTTC. This translates into CASSYVSGSIYEQYF.